Shown below are 2 T cell receptor beta chains from a single sample sequenced in a study of T-cell memory formation after mild COVID-19. Using its own MiXCR run on the 5' RACE reads, TCRdb lists one record per CDR3 protein. The sample records about 100,000 distinct CDR3 sequences, about 18% being singletons. Material for sequencing was PBMCs or a T cell subset sorted from them (not recorded which). These TCRs come from a man aged 18 to 35 who had mild COVID-19 (a few samples of this study predate the infection). Cell type and time point are not known.

This clonotype occurred many times. V gene TRBV19 combines with J gene TRBJ2-7; D may correspond to TRBD1 or TRBD2 (6 bases each). Trimming took off 5 bases at V and 0 bases at J, with 17 bases between the two ends. Germline V gives CDR1 LNHDA, CDR2 SQIVND (reference sequence). The CDR3 is made up of 16 amino acids. The CDR3 reads CASSLDRTTSSYEQYF. The CDR3 bases are TGTGCCAGTAGTCTCGACAGGACTACCTCCTCCTACGAGCAGTACTTC.

V usage is TRBV7-2 and J usage is TRBJ2-5, with D tentatively TRBD2 (5 bases). Trimming stripped 5 bases from V and 7 bases from J, with 11 bases between. The V gene's germline CDR1 is SGHTA and CDR2 FQGNSA. The CDR3 has 12 residues. CDR3 in amino acids: CASSLDRGTQYF. In DNA, the CDR3 is TGTGCCAGCAGCCTCGACCGGGGGACCCAGTACTTC.